The clone carrying this T cell receptor beta chain showed up just once. No antigen is known for it. This CDR3 region has 16 residues. The germline V gene has CDR1 SEHNR and CDR2 FQNEAQ (reference sequence). V shed 4 bases and J shed 0 bases, with 14 bases lying between them. This specimen belongs to a study of brain T cells in children with intractable seizures. TCRdb keeps only in-frame clones here, not all; method: immunoSEQ multiplex PCR. The sample holds under 400,000 clones; 85% to 95% are singletons and the top ten take 4.5% to 7%. Study conclusions and caveats: Pre- and post-surgery blood differed in depth, so pre-surgery absences may be undersampling. Patients' HCMV serostatus was unknown; virus specificity rests on CDR3 similarity alone.

The time point here: blood from clinic visit 5 months post-surgery; TSC patient then seizure free. At least one anti-epileptic drug was given before surgery. Sequencing used peripheral blood, obtained approximately 5 months after surgery. The sequence was obtained from a boy in the first two years of life with tuberous sclerosis and intractable seizures. The rearrangement joins TRBV7-9 to TRBJ2-3, with TRBD1 as a possible D gene (6 bases). For the CDR3, the DNA is TGTGCCAGCAGCTCCACGGACAGAAGAAGCACAGATACGCAGTATTTT. Translated: CASSSTDRRSTDTQYF.